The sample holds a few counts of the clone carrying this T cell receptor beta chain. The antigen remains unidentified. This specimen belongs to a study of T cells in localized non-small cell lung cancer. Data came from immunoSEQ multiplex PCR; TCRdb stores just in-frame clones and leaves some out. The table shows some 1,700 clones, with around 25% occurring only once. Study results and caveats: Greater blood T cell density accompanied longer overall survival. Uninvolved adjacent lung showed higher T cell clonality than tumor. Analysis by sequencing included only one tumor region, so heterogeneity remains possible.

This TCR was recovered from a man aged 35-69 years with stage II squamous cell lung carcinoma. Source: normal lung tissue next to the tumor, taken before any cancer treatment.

The CDR3 bases are TGTGCCAGCAGCCCCGGGGCGTTCCAAGAGACCCAGTACTTC. Protein sequence: CASSPGAFQETQYF. J is TRBJ2-5 and V is TRBV11-3; D possibly uses TRBD1 or TRBD2 (5 bases each). Trimming pared 5 bases from V and 1 base from J, leaving 11 bases between. The CDR3 extends over 14 amino acids. CDR1 is SGHNT, CDR2 YENEEA, per germline.